Shown below are 2 T cell receptor beta chains from a single sample sequenced in a study of OX40 agonist ivuxolimab in advanced cancers. Sequenced by immunoSEQ multiplex PCR; TCRdb stores in-frame clones only, minus some. The table records some 98,000 clones, about four fifths of them present only once. This specimen was CD4+ or CD8+ T cells sorted from blood, taken in a trial of the OX40 agonist ivuxolimab. The receptors shown here come from an adult with an advanced solid tumor such as melanoma, head and neck, liver or kidney cancer.

V usage is TRBV28 and J usage is TRBJ1-5; D is uncertain. Germline loops: CDR1 MDHEN, CDR2 SYDVKM. V lost 11 bases and J 0 bases, leaving 11 bases between the germline ends. This CDR3 spans 13 amino acids. The CDR3 nucleotides are TGTGCCTGCCGCATTAATAGCAATCAGCCCCAGCATTTT. Translating it yields CACRINSNQPQHF.

This clone occurred a few times. At one end, the junction sequence differs from germline, possibly due to a read error. The CDR3 spells CASPLSRDRSSEQYF. CDR3 nucleotide sequence: TGTGCCAGCCCCCTCTCCCGGGACCGATCCTCCGAGCAGTACTTC. The genes are TRBV9 and TRBJ2-7; TRBD1 or TRBD2 may be the D gene (5 bases each). There are 15 residues in the CDR3. The V gene's germline CDR1 is SGDLS and CDR2 YYNGEE.